The next 18 T cell receptor beta chains were all read from a single sample in a study of Graves' ophthalmopathy and Graves' hyperthyroidism. The authors amplified TCR beta CDR3 regions from RNA transcripts. First-round RT-PCR employed HTBI primers, with a second-round multiplex PCR after it. From the multiplex PCR reads, TCRdb called clonotypes with MiXCR, one entry per CDR3 protein. The sample includes 660,000 or so distinct CDR3 sequences, over 40% of them seen just once. Sequenced material: peripheral blood. These receptors all come from an adult man with Graves' ophthalmopathy.

The chain has TRBV4-1 and TRBJ2-7; no clear D. V gave up 1 base and J gave up 6 bases, with 13 bases separating them. Per germline, CDR1 MGHRA and CDR2 YSYEKL. The CDR3 totals 14 residues. The CDR3 sequence is CASSQVRVLSEQYF. DNA of the CDR3: TGCGCCAGCAGCCAAGTAAGGGTCTTAAGCGAGCAGTACTTC.

This clonotype is categorized as medium-sized. V gene TRBV10-3 combines with J gene TRBJ1-2, with D perhaps matching TRBD1 (6 bases). This CDR3 spans 14 amino acids. Germline CDR1 is ENHRY and CDR2 is SYGVKD. V gave up 4 bases and J gave up 2 bases, with 11 bases separating them. The CDR3 DNA sequence: TGTGCCATCAGTGTCGGGGGCGACAACTATGGCTACACCTTC. It specifies CAISVGGDNYGYTF.

This chain uses TRBV7-6 with TRBJ1-1, with D perhaps TRBD1 (6 bases). This CDR3 has 16 amino acids. Trimming cost V 1 base and J 6 bases, with 18 bases left between them. Per the germline V gene, CDR1 is SGHVS and CDR2 is FNYEAQ. CDR3 residues: CASSLDPPGARSEAFF. The DNA for the CDR3 is TGTGCCAGCAGCTTAGATCCTCCAGGGGCGCGGTCTGAAGCTTTCTTT.

The genes are TRBV25-1 and TRBJ1-6; no reliable D call. The CDR3 runs to 13 residues. From germline, CDR1 is MGHDK and CDR2 SYGVNS. The ends were cut back, 8 bases at V and 11 bases at J, with 16 bases in the middle. CDR3 protein: CASLRGEETPLHF. CDR3 nucleotide sequence: TGTGCCAGCTTGCGTGGGGAGGAAACACCCCTCCACTTT. Looking up the rest from reference TRBV25-1 and TRBJ1-6 gives the full variable domain: EADIYQTPRYLVIGTGKKITLECSQTMGHDKMYWYQQDPGMELHLIHYSYGVNSTEKGDLSSESTVSRIRTEHFPLTLESARPSHTSQYLCASLRGEETPLHFGNGTRLTVT.

The chain joins TRBV20-1 to TRBJ1-1; TRBD1 matches 8 bases. In germline, CDR1 is DFQATT, CDR2 SNEGSKA (reference sequence). The CDR3 totals 13 residues. In DNA form, the CDR3 reads TGCAGCGTTGTGACAGGGGTTGGCACTGAAGCTTTCTTT. Its translation: CSVVTGVGTEAFF.

As for this clonotype: The conserved closing phenylalanine or tryptophan is absent in this CDR3, likely reflecting a read error. The DNA is omitted, as the CDR3 cannot be located on it reliably, and the CDR3 follows TCRdb's listing. V usage is TRBV15 and J usage is TRBJ2-2. With termini counted, the CDR3 has 9 amino acids. The germline CDR1 and CDR2 sequences are LNHNV and YYDKDF (reference sequence). CDR3 protein: CATSRDMGL.

The chain carries TRBV20-1 and TRBJ2-7; D is undetermined. CDR1 and CDR2 (germline): DFQATT, SNEGSKA (reference sequence). V lost 0 bases to trimming and J lost 2 bases, with 8 bases between them. CDR3 length equals 13 residues. For the CDR3, the DNA is TGCAGTGCTAGAGATTACCTAGCCTACGAGCAGTACTTC. Its protein product is CSARDYLAYEQYF.

This chain connects TRBV7-8 to TRBJ2-5; D might be TRBD1 (6 bases). This CDR3 has 16 residues. Germline lookup yields CDR1 SGHVS and CDR2 FQNEAQ. Trimming took off 4 bases at V and 5 bases at J, with 20 bases between the two ends. CDR3 residues: CASSSGPGTSYETQYF. CDR3 bases: TGTGCCAGCAGCTCAGGTCCGGGGACAAGTTACGAGACCCAGTACTTC.

This clonotype turned up a few times. The CDR3 protein is CASSLRRGLNTEAFF. The DNA of the CDR3 is TGTGCCAGCAGCTTAAGGAGGGGCTTGAACACTGAAGCTTTCTTT. This chain joins TRBV11-3 and TRBJ1-1, with D perhaps TRBD1 (5 bases). Trimming left V 2 bases short and J 0 bases short, with 10 bases between. The germline gives CDR1 SGHNT, CDR2 YENEEA. The CDR3 loop spans 15 amino acids. Together with reference TRBV11-3 and TRBJ1-1, the CDR3 gives the full variable domain: EAGVVQSPRYKIIEKKQPVAFWCNPISGHNTLYWYLQNLGQGPELLIRYENEEAVDDSQLPKDRFSAERLKGVDSTLKIQPAELGDSAVYLCASSLRRGLNTEAFFGQGTRLTVV.

The gene calls are TRBV25-1 and TRBJ2-3; 7 nucleotides agree with TRBD2. Germline V gene lookup returns CDR1 MGHDK and CDR2 SYGVNS. The ends lost 1 base at V and 8 bases at J; junction bases unmatched: 0. The CDR3 totals 12 residues. As DNA, the CDR3 is TGTGCCAGCAGTGAATCGGGGGGTACGCAGTATTTT. It codes for CASSESGGTQYF.

This clonotype was seen ten or more times. The rearrangement uses TRBV29-1 and TRBJ1-1, with D perhaps matching TRBD1 (5 bases). Germline CDR1 is SQVTM and CDR2 is ANQGSEA. The CDR3 is 13 residues long. V lost 3 bases to trimming and J lost 4 bases, with 12 bases between them. The CDR3 loop is CSVEDNRGTEAFF. The CDR3 nucleotides read TGCAGCGTTGAGGACAATCGGGGCACTGAAGCTTTCTTT.

The genes are TRBV11-2 and TRBJ2-7; possibly TRBD1 or TRBD2 for D (5 bases each). V was cut by 4 bases and J by 9 bases, with 10 bases left in between. The CDR3 has 11 amino acids. Per the germline V gene, CDR1 is SGHAT and CDR2 is FQNNGV. CDR3: CASSSGRGQYF. Here the CDR3 DNA reads TGTGCCAGCAGCTCAGGGAGAGGGCAGTACTTC.

This clonotype was observed many times. The chain links TRBV9 to TRBJ2-5, with 8 bases identical to TRBD2. This CDR3 region has 13 residues. Losses at the gene ends were 5 bases for V and 3 bases for J; bases not matched to a gene: 3. Germline-derived CDR1 and CDR2 are SGDLS and YYNGEE. CDR3 nucleotide sequence: TGTGCCAGCAGTCTACTAGCGGAAGAGACCCAGTACTTC. It is translated as CASSLLAEETQYF.

This clonotype has ten or more counts. The CDR3 DNA is TGTGCCAGTACCCTGGCGGGACAACCGGACTTGATGACTGAAGCTTTCTTT. Translated: CASTLAGQPDLMTEAFF. V usage is TRBV19 and J usage is TRBJ1-1; the D gene is possibly TRBD1 (6 bases). CDR3 length: 17 residues. The germline gives CDR1 LNHDA, CDR2 SQIVND (reference sequence). The germline V and J ends were trimmed by 7 bases and 5 bases, with 26 bases remaining between them.

CDR3 protein: CATNVGNKTDTQYF. The CDR3 bases are TGTGCCACCAACGTCGGCAATAAGACAGATACGCAGTATTTT. V is TRBV24-1 and J is TRBJ2-3; D gene unclear. V dropped 8 bases and J dropped 3 bases, with 14 bases sitting between them. CDR1 is KGHDR, CDR2 SFDVKD, per germline. The CDR3 spans 14 residues.

The DNA of the CDR3 is TGTGCCAGCAGCTTAGCGAATGCGGGAGCGTACAATGAGCAGTTCTTC. Translation gives CASSLANAGAYNEQFF. The chain employs TRBV7-9 and TRBJ2-1; 7 nucleotides match TRBD2. Looked up from germline, CDR1 is SEHNR and CDR2 is FQNEAQ (reference sequence). Trimming removed 0 bases from V and 4 bases from J; junction bases left unmatched: 6. The CDR3 is 16 amino acids.

V gene TRBV19 combines with J gene TRBJ1-5; 10 bases agree with TRBD1. The trim removed 6 bases at V and 2 bases at J, leaving 7 bases unmatched. The CDR3 has 16 residues. Per the germline V gene, CDR1 is LNHDA and CDR2 is SQIVND (reference sequence). The CDR3 spells CASSPDRGLGNQPQHF. The DNA of the CDR3 is TGTGCCAGTAGCCCGGACAGGGGGTTGGGCAATCAGCCCCAGCATTTT.

This clonotype was detected many times. The chain combines TRBV7-9 with TRBJ1-1; D is ambiguous. The CDR3 consists of 14 residues. Germline assignment: CDR1 SEHNR and CDR2 FQNEAQ (reference sequence). V shed 6 bases and J shed 6 bases, with 17 bases lying between them. CDR3 sequence reads: CASSSQAREAEAFF. The CDR3 region has the DNA TGTGCCAGCAGTTCCCAAGCCCGGGAAGCTGAAGCTTTCTTT.